Below are 3 T cell receptor beta chains sequenced from a single sample in a study of T cell changes during pregnancy in multiple sclerosis (dated by TCRdb to 2018 to 2020). The method was the immunoSEQ multiplex PCR assay. The source is immuneACCESS, and TCRdb retained only in-frame sequences with V and J called. Part of the clones is not carried over; for the studies checked, unresolved V genes explain less than half of this, and the remainder is unexplained. The table for this sample lists tens of thousands of clones; around 92% of them were counted only once. Of the sample, roughly 1.2% falls within the top ten clones. Sample: peripheral blood, taken after pregnancy. The receptors were sampled from a female donor in good health, enrolled as a control in a pregnancy study.

The rearrangement links TRBV2 to TRBJ2-2; D is perhaps TRBD2 (5 bases). Trimming pared 4 bases from V and 5 bases from J, leaving 11 bases between. In germline, CDR1 is SNHLY, CDR2 FYNNEI. The CDR3 spans 14 residues. The CDR3 DNA is TGTGCCAGCAGTGTACTAGAATCAACCGGGGAGCTGTTTTTT. This sequence encodes CASSVLESTGELFF.

As regards this clone: Other DNA sequences in the same sample also yield this CDR3. The CDR3 nucleotides are TGTGCCAGCAGTTTACAGGGGGCGCGGGGCTACACCTTC. Translated: CASSLQGARGYTF. The chain links TRBV28 to TRBJ1-2; 8 bases are a match to TRBD1. The CDR3 length is 13 residues. V lost 2 bases to trimming and J lost 8 bases; unmatched junction nucleotides: 4. CDR1 and CDR2 (germline): MDHEN, SYDVKM.

The chain is built from TRBV5-4 and TRBJ1-5, with TRBD1 matching 11 bases. The J segment lost 3 bases and the V segment lost 4 bases, leaving 3 bases of the junction unmatched. The CDR3 length is 15 residues. The germline V gene has CDR1 SGHNT and CDR2 YYREEE (reference sequence). As DNA, the CDR3 is TGTGCCAGCAGCAGGGGACAGGGGGACAATCAGCCCCAGCATTTT. Its translation is CASSRGQGDNQPQHF.